A single sample gave rise to the 19 T cell receptor beta chains below, sequenced in a study of T cell responses to AZD1222 COVID-19 vaccine. Generated by immunoSEQ multiplex PCR, the TCRdb table keeps only in-frame clones and is missing some. The table lists around 160,000 clones, 89% of them singletons, with about 4.7% in the top ten. Sequenced material: peripheral blood, taken on day 0 of AZD1222 vaccination. The receptors shown here come from an adult in good health.

The gene calls are TRBV2 and TRBJ2-2; D might be TRBD1 (6 bases). Germline CDR1 and CDR2: SNHLY and FYNNEI. The CDR3 extends over 16 amino acids. V was clipped by 3 bases and J by 1 base, with 12 bases between them. The CDR3: CASSDVGTQNTGELFF. The CDR3 bases are TGTGCCAGCAGTGATGTGGGGACACAGAACACCGGGGAGCTGTTTTTT.

This rearrangement joins TRBV15 to TRBJ1-6; D unresolved. Trimming removed 0 bases at V and 3 bases at J, with 6 bases between. Germline CDR1 LNHNV, CDR2 YYDKDF (reference sequence). The CDR3 is 15 amino acids. CDR3 amino acids: CATSRDDRYNSPLHF. In DNA form, the CDR3 reads TGTGCCACCAGCAGAGATGACCGCTATAATTCACCCCTCCACTTT.

The genes are TRBV7-8 and TRBJ1-1; D is undetermined. The germline CDR1 and CDR2 sequences are SGHVS and FQNEAQ. With 7 bases removed from V and 1 base from J, the gap between germline ends came to 16 bases. CDR3 length: 15 amino acids. The CDR3 sequence: CASTNIGVTNTEAFF. In nucleotides, the CDR3 is TGTGCCAGCACCAATATAGGAGTTACGAACACTGAAGCTTTCTTT.

V gene TRBV19 combines with J gene TRBJ2-3, with D maybe TRBD2 (6 bases). Per germline, CDR1 LNHDA and CDR2 SQIVND (reference sequence). The CDR3 is 15 amino acids. V dropped 6 bases and J dropped 7 bases, with 20 bases sitting between them. The CDR3 reads CASSVTGGPTNTQYF. DNA for the CDR3: TGTGCCAGTAGCGTAACCGGAGGGCCTACAAATACGCAGTATTTT.

The chain couples TRBV11-3 to TRBJ2-3; weak D call: TRBD1 (6 bases). This CDR3 has 14 residues. Germline V lookup: CDR1 SGHNT, CDR2 YENEEA. With 6 bases removed from V and 4 bases from J, the gap between germline ends came to 14 bases. DNA of the CDR3: TGTGCCAGCAGGAGGGCAGGGGTAGCAGATACGCAGTATTTT. Protein sequence: CASRRAGVADTQYF.

Points on this clone: The identical CDR3 is also encoded by other nucleotide sequences in the sample. This chain uses TRBV9 with TRBJ2-2, with 15 bases that match TRBD2. Germline V gene sequence: CDR1 SGDLS, CDR2 YYNGEE. CDR3 length: 17 residues. The J segment lost 2 bases and the V segment lost 3 bases, leaving 2 bases of the junction unmatched. The CDR3 reads CASSAGLAGGNTGELFF. The CDR3 DNA is TGTGCCAGCAGCGCGGGACTAGCGGGAGGAAACACCGGGGAGCTGTTTTTT. Full variable domain (missing parts from reference TRBV9 and TRBJ2-2): DSGVTQTPKHLITATGQRVTLRCSPRSGDLSVYWYQQSLDQGLQFLIQYYNGEERAKGNILERFSAQQFPDLHSELNLSSLELGDSALYFCASSAGLAGGNTGELFFGEGSRLTVL.

J is TRBJ2-5 and V is TRBV5-1; 11 nucleotides line up with TRBD2. The CDR3 covers 16 residues. The trim removed 0 bases at V and 4 bases at J, leaving 5 bases unmatched. Germline V gene sequence: CDR1 SGHRS, CDR2 YFSETQ. CDR3 sequence (DNA): TGCGCCAGCAGCTTGGTGTCCCTAGCGGGAGGAGAGACCCAGTACTTC. Translated: CASSLVSLAGGETQYF.

This clone is a singleton in its sample. This chain uses TRBV5-8 with TRBJ1-1; D gene uncertain. CDR1 SGHTS and CDR2 YDEGEE come from the germline V gene. The CDR3 sequence is 14 residues long. Trimming took 2 bases from V and 1 from J, leaving 9 bases between them. The CDR3 here is CASSFLGRNTEAFF. As DNA, the CDR3 is TGTGCCAGCAGCTTTCTAGGGCGGAACACTGAAGCTTTCTTT.

The chain couples TRBV7-9 to TRBJ1-2; D perhaps matches TRBD1 (6 bases). Germline V CDR1 and CDR2: SEHNR, FQNEAQ (reference sequence). CDR3 length: 16 residues. The V end was cut by 5 bases, the J end by 5 bases, with 21 bases between. CDR3 in amino acids: CASSKLPRGSRYGYTF. The CDR3 DNA follows: TGTGCCAGCAGCAAACTACCCAGGGGTTCGCGGTATGGCTACACCTTC.

The chain is built from TRBV5-4 and TRBJ2-2, with TRBD2 as a possible D gene (6 bases). The CDR3 runs 17 residues. Germline V gene sequence: CDR1 SGHNT, CDR2 YYREEE (reference sequence). The ends were cut back, 4 bases at V and 2 bases at J, with 18 bases in the middle. The CDR3: CASSPERSGVNTGELFF. The CDR3 DNA follows: TGTGCCAGCAGCCCGGAGCGTAGCGGAGTAAACACCGGGGAGCTGTTTTTT. Combining the CDR3 with reference TRBV5-4 and TRBJ2-2 gives the whole variable domain ETGVTQSPTHLIKTRGQQVTLRCSSQSGHNTVSWYQQALGQGPQFIFQYYREEENGRGNFPPRFSGLQFPNYSSELNVNALELDDSALYLCASSPERSGVNTGELFFGEGSRLTVL.

The chain links TRBV19 to TRBJ2-1; D may be TRBD1 or TRBD2 (5 bases each). V was trimmed by 6 bases and J by 0 bases, leaving 9 bases between them. In germline, CDR1 is LNHDA, CDR2 SQIVND (reference sequence). CDR3 size: 14 residues. DNA for the CDR3: TGTGCCAGTAGCCCAGGGAGCTCCTACAATGAGCAGTTCTTC. Protein product: CASSPGSSYNEQFF.

The CDR3 loop reads CASSLGGTGVYEQYF. In nucleotides, the CDR3 is TGTGCCAGCAGCTTGGGAGGGACAGGGGTCTACGAGCAGTACTTC. The genes are TRBV5-6 and TRBJ2-7, with 10 bases identical to TRBD1. The CDR3 has 15 amino acids. V shed 0 bases and J 3 bases; nucleotides not matched to a gene: 3. Germline lookup yields CDR1 SGHDT and CDR2 YYEEEE.

This chain joins TRBV19 and TRBJ1-2; D is unresolved. Trimming took off 2 bases at V and 14 bases at J, with 27 bases between the two ends. CDR1 is LNHDA, CDR2 SQIVND, per germline (reference sequence). The CDR3 consists of 16 residues. CDR3 nucleotide sequence: TGTGCCAGTAGTATAACCCCCCAACGAAAAAACAGTGGGAAGACCTTC. This encodes CASSITPQRKNSGKTF.

The chain employs TRBV19 and TRBJ1-2, with D perhaps TRBD1 (5 bases). CDR1 and CDR2 from the germline V gene are LNHDA and SQIVND (reference sequence). V was clipped by 2 bases and J by 5 bases, with 15 bases between them. The CDR3 runs 15 residues. CDR3 in amino acids: CASSIPGRELYGYTF. CDR3 DNA sequence: TGTGCCAGTAGTATACCCGGCAGGGAGCTGTATGGCTACACCTTC.

The chain couples TRBV4-1 to TRBJ1-4; D unresolved. V lost 4 bases and J 3 bases, leaving 12 bases between the germline ends. The CDR3 spans 15 residues. The germline V gene has CDR1 MGHRA and CDR2 YSYEKL. The CDR3 reads CASSRGLGANEKLFF. The CDR3 coding sequence is TGCGCCAGCAGCCGTGGGTTAGGCGCTAATGAAAAACTGTTTTTT.

V usage is TRBV29-1 and J usage is TRBJ1-2, with 11 bases aligning to TRBD1. V shed 7 bases, J shed 6 bases, and the junction held 10 bases outside the gene matches. Looked up from germline, CDR1 is SQVTM and CDR2 is ANQGSEA. The CDR3 is 14 residues long. The DNA for the CDR3 is TGCAGCGCCCGGGACAGGGGGAAGGAAAATGGCTACACCTTC. This gives the protein CSARDRGKENGYTF. The complete variable domain, with remaining parts taken from reference TRBV29-1 and TRBJ1-2, reads SAVISQKPSRDICQRGTSLTIQCQVDSQVTMMFWYRQQPGQSLTLIATANQGSEATYESGFVIDKFPISRPNLTFSTLTVSNMSPEDSSIYLCSARDRGKENGYTFGSGTRLTVV.

The chain is built from TRBV7-8 and TRBJ2-2; D gene uncertain. V was shortened by 4 bases and J by 1 base, with 13 bases between the two germline ends. Germline CDR1 SGHVS, CDR2 FQNEAQ. This CDR3 contains 16 residues. The CDR3 spells CASSSTYPQNTGELFF. Here the CDR3 DNA reads TGTGCCAGCAGCTCGACGTACCCCCAGAACACCGGGGAGCTGTTTTTT.

The chain is built from TRBV18 and TRBJ2-4, with TRBD2 as a possible D gene (6 bases). The length of the CDR3 is 19 residues. Trimming took 3 bases from V and 0 from J, leaving 21 bases between them. Germline loops: CDR1 KGHSH, CDR2 LQKENI. The chain's CDR3 is CASSPLSVPAAGAKNIQYF. CDR3 DNA sequence: TGTGCCAGCTCACCTTTATCCGTTCCGGCAGCGGGAGCCAAAAACATTCAGTACTTC. The variable domain in full, completed from reference TRBV18 and TRBJ2-4, reads NAGVMQNPRHLVRRRGQEARLRCSPMKGHSHVYWYRQLPEEGLKFMVYLQKENIIDESGMPKERFSAEFPKEGPSILRIQQVVRGDSAAYFCASSPLSVPAAGAKNIQYFGAGTRLSVL.

The chain recombines TRBV25-1 with TRBJ1-6, with D unclear. The germline gives CDR1 MGHDK, CDR2 SYGVNS. The length of the CDR3 is 12 residues. Trimming stripped 9 bases from V and 12 bases from J, with 15 bases between. In DNA form, the CDR3 reads TGTGCCAGTGCAACTGAACAAAGACCCCTCCACTTT. Amino acids: CASATEQRPLHF.